This T cell receptor beta chain was sequenced in a study of cytomegalovirus exposure and HLA in healthy donors. Study overall: Membership in the Caucasian-associated ancestry cluster was found for around 81% of 398 genotyped donors.

Researchers ran the PCR with 60 Vbeta and 13 Jbeta primers. Clones were sequenced by immunoSEQ multiplex PCR, and TCRdb holds only the in-frame ones, with some missing. Its table records tens of thousands of clones. General study findings and limits: Owing to their indistinguishability, certain V segments, notably TRBV6-2 and TRBV6-3, were excluded.

On this clone itself: Its antigen remains unidentified.

CDR3 length: 16 residues. Germline lookup yields CDR1 GTSNPN and CDR2 SVGIG (reference sequence). The junction had 12 bases not matched to a gene; V was cut back by 5 bases and J by 6 bases. The rearrangement uses TRBV30 and TRBJ2-7, with 14 bases lining up with TRBD2. Specimen: PBMCs. The TCR originated in a man aged 35 to 55 in good health and CMV-seronegative. The CDR3 DNA is TGTGCCTGGGGCCGGGGACTAGCGGGGGTCCTGAGCGAGCAGTACTTC. Translating it yields CAWGRGLAGVLSEQYF.